The following is a TCR beta chain sequence with its context. Its cognate antigen has yet to be identified. No quality values exist for individual bases; no much larger clone is one base distant. The CDR3 holds 15 amino acids from the cysteine to the phenylalanine. Just CDR3 DNA is preserved here, 45 bases in frame from base 1. CDR1 MNHNS and CDR2 SASEGT are derived from the germline V gene. Trimming removed 8 bases from V and 0 bases from J, leaving 13 bases between the germline ends. The data originate from a study of immune characteristics of hereditary and idiopathic chronic pancreatitis. Notes on the research overall: The study examined local immune cells and TCRbeta repertoires in the pancreas in hereditary and idiopathic chronic pancreatitis, using control pancreases from organ donors for comparison. The gDNA-based approach was selected because the approach required minimal in vitro experimental manipulation of T cells infiltrating the pancreas. TCRbeta sequencing included about five control pancreases, roughly 7 pancreases with hereditary chronic pancreatitis and about 6 pancreases with idiopathic chronic pancreatitis.

Patients undergoing total pancreatectomy with islet autotransplantation (TPIAT) were the source of the chronic pancreatitis pancreas tissue. No known history of diabetes was present in the included chronic pancreatitis patients. For TCRbeta sequencing, genomic DNA was extracted directly from bulk pancreas tissue, without T cell sorting. No particular cause of disease was identified in idiopathic chronic pancreatitis patients. Pancreas tissues from patients and organ donors were collected consecutively at two US centers. Broad study findings and their caveats: Patient tissue was available only at the time of TPIAT, so disease duration differences may have influenced immune findings. Vbeta-Jbeta gene family usage, including TRBV10, TRBV19, TRBV23 and TRBV5, differed between hereditary and idiopathic chronic pancreatitis. Numbers of productive TCR rearrangements correlated positively with disease severity scores among fewer than 15 chronic pancreatitis patients. Chronic pancreatitis caused by alcohol use was excluded from the study. Compared with controls, both chronic pancreatitis groups had significantly higher TCRbeta repertoire diversity and lower clonality.

Library preparation employed the immunoSEQ multiplex PCR assay. The TCRbeta CDR3 region and neighboring sequences were amplified from pancreatic genomic DNA and then sequenced. The source study handled its data this way. Repertoire diversity was assessed as a mean normalized Shannon-Wiener index, and productive clonality and productive rearrangement counts were also measured. The nonparametric Mann-Whitney U test was used to compare repertoire metrics between the control and chronic pancreatitis groups. A clonotype counted as shared when its CDR3beta sequence had identical amino acid composition and length across subjects. Entries here come from immuneACCESS through TCRdb and include only in-frame sequences with V and J called. Some clones fail to appear in such tables; in the studies checked, an unresolved V gene covers under half of the shortfall, and the cause of the remainder is unknown. That table gives V, J and clone size, and the DNA gave D and trimming. The sample includes around 10,000 clones, with roughly 77% observed a single time. In total, the top ten clones hold 11% to 15% of the sample.

The chain is made from TRBV6-1 and TRBJ2-2; tentative D gene TRBD1, with 6 bases matching. Sample: pancreas tissue with idiopathic chronic pancreatitis. The label giving this sample's cell subset or site can be read as: chronic pancreatitis without an identified cause. The clonotype was recovered from a human donor with chronic pancreatitis. CDR3 sequence: CASGPRDTNTGELFF. The DNA sequence is given as TGTGCCAGCGGCCCCCGGGACACGAACACCGGGGAGCTGTTTTTT.